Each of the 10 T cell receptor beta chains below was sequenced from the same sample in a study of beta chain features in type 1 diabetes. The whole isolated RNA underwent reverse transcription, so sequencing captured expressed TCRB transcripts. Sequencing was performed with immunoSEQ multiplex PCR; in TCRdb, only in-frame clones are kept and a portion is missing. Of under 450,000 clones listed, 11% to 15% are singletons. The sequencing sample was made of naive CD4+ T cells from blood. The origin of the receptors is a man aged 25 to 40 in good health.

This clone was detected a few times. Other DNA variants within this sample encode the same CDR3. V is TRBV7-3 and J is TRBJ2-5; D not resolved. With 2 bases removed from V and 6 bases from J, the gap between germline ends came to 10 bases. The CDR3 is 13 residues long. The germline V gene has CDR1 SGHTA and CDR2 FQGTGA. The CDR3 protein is CASSLLGYQTQYF. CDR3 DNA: TGTGCCAGCAGCTTACTAGGGTACCAGACCCAGTACTTC.

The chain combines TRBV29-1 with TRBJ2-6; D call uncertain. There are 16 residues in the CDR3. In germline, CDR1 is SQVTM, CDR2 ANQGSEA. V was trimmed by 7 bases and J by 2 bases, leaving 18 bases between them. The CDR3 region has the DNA TGCAGCGCCGCTGGGTGGGGTACAACTGGGGCCAACGTCCTGACTTTC. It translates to CSAAGWGTTGANVLTF.

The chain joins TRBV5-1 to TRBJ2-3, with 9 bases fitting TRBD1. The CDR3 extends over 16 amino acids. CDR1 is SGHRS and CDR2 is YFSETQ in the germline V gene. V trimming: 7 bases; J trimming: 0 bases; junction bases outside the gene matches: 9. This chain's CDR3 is CASQMTGGKSTDTQYF. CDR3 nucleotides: TGCGCCAGCCAAATGACAGGGGGTAAAAGCACAGATACGCAGTATTTT.

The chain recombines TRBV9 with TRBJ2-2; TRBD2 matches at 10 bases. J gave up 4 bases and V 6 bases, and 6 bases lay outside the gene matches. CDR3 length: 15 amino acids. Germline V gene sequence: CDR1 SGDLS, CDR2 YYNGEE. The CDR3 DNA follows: TGTGCCAGCACAACCGGGACTAGCGTCACCGGGGAGCTGTTTTTT. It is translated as CASTTGTSVTGELFF.

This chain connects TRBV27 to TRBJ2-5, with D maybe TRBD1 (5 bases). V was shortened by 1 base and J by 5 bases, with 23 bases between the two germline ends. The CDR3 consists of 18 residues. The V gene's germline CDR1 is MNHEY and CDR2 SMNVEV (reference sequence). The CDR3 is CASSLFGHWAGLSETQYF. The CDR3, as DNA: TGTGCCAGCAGTTTATTCGGACATTGGGCTGGGTTGTCGGAGACCCAGTACTTC.

The CDR3 is CASSQGDRSTDTQYF. Here the CDR3 DNA reads TGTGCCAGCAGCCAAGGTGACAGGAGCACAGATACGCAGTATTTT. The V call is TRBV5-4, the J call TRBJ2-3, with D tentatively TRBD1 (6 bases). CDR1 and CDR2 from the germline V gene are SGHNT and YYREEE (reference sequence). V was cut by 4 bases and J by 0 bases, with 12 bases left in between. The CDR3 totals 15 residues. Together with reference TRBV5-4 and TRBJ2-3, the CDR3 gives the full variable domain: ETGVTQSPTHLIKTRGQQVTLRCSSQSGHNTVSWYQQALGQGPQFIFQYYREEENGRGNFPPRFSGLQFPNYSSELNVNALELDDSALYLCASSQGDRSTDTQYFGPGTRLTVL.

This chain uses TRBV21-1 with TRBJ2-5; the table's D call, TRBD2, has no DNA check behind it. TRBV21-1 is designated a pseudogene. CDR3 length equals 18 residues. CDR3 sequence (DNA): TGTGCCAGCAGCAAACCGGGACTAGCGGGGCGCCCGAAAGAGACCCAGTACTTC. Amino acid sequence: CASSKPGLAGRPKETQYF.

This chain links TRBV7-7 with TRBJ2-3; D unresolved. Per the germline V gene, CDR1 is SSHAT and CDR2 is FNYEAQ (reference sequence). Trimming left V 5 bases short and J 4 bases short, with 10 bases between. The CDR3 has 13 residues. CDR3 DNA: TGTGCCAGCAGCCTTCGACGAGCAGATACGCAGTATTTT. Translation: CASSLRRADTQYF.

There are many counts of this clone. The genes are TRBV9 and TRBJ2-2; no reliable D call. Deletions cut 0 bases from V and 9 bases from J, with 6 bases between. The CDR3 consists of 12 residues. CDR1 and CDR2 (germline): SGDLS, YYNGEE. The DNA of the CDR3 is TGTGCCAGCAGCGTAGTGGCCTGGGAGCTGTTTTTT. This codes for CASSVVAWELFF. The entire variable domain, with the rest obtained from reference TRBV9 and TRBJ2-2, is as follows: DSGVTQTPKHLITATGQRVTLRCSPRSGDLSVYWYQQSLDQGLQFLIQYYNGEERAKGNILERFSAQQFPDLHSELNLSSLELGDSALYFCASSVVAWELFFGEGSRLTVL.

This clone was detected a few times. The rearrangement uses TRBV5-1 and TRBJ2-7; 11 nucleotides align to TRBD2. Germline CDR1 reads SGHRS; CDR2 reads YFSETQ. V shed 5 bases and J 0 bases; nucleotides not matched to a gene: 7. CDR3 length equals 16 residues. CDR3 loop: CASSSASGGNSYEQYF. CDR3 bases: TGCGCCAGCAGTTCCGCTAGCGGGGGGAACTCCTACGAGCAGTACTTC.